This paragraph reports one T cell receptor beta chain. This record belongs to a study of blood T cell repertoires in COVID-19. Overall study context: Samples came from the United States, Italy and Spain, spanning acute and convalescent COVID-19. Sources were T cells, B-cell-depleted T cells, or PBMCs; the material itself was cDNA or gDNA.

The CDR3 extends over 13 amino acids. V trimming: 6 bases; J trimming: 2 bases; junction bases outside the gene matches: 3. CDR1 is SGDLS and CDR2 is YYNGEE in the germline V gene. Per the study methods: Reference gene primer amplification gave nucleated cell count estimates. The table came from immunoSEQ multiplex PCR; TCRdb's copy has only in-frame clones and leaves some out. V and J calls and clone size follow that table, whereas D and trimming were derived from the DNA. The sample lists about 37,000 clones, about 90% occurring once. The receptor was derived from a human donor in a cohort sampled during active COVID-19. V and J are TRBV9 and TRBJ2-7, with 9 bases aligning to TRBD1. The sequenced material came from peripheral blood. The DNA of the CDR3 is TGTGCCAGCACCGGGACAGGGACCTACGAGCAGTACTTC. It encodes CASTGTGTYEQYF.